The sequence of this T cell receptor beta chain was determined in a study of blood T cell repertoires in COVID-19. Whole-study context: PBMCs, B-cell-depleted T cells, or T cells provided the cDNA or gDNA that made up the material.

Generated by immunoSEQ multiplex PCR, the TCRdb table keeps only in-frame clones and is missing some. The sample includes 150,000 to 200,000 clones, about 88% seen only once; the top ten take roughly 0.77%. Trimming removed 7 bases at V and 0 bases at J, with 14 bases between. CDR1 SGHRS and CDR2 YFSETQ come from the germline V gene. CDR3 length: 15 residues. Participants reported their clinical history, and cohort assignment relied on those reports. Symptom resolution, clearance, or two negative PCRs marked the recovered donors of Cohort 3. The receptor was isolated from a woman aged 18-29 years who had recovered from COVID-19. Input material: PBMCs or T cells enriched from blood (not recorded which). The V call is TRBV5-1, the J call TRBJ2-1; no reliable D call. The CDR3 is CASRDSSSSYNEQFF. DNA of the CDR3: TGCGCCAGCCGTGACTCGAGCAGCTCCTACAATGAGCAGTTCTTC. Together with reference TRBV5-1 and TRBJ2-1, the CDR3 gives the full variable domain: KAGVTQTPRYLIKTRGQQVTLSCSPISGHRSVSWYQQTPGQGLQFLFEYFSETQRNKGNFPGRFSGRQFSNSRSEMNVSTLELGDSALYLCASRDSSSSYNEQFFGPGTRLTVL.